This T cell receptor (beta chain) was recovered during a study of blood T cell repertoires in COVID-19. Study-level information: Samples representing acute and convalescent COVID-19 were sourced from the United States, Italy and Spain.

Germline CDR1 SGHVS, CDR2 FQNEAQ. The V gene end was trimmed by 5 bases and the J gene end by 2 bases; junction bases not matched to a gene: 9. CDR3 length: 16 residues. Data came from immunoSEQ multiplex PCR; TCRdb stores just in-frame clones and leaves some out. The sample carries hundreds of thousands of clones, around 90% recorded once. The chain joins TRBV7-8 to TRBJ2-7; 10 bases agree with TRBD1. The clonotype comes from a woman in her 40s with acute COVID-19. The source material was PBMCs or T cells enriched from blood (not recorded which). CDR3 residues: CASSLGMTGGAYEQYF. In nucleotides, the CDR3 is TGTGCCAGCAGCCTAGGGATGACAGGGGGCGCCTACGAGCAGTACTTC.